This TCR beta chain was sequenced during a study of shared clonotypes between healthy human individuals. The study's findings and limits: Naive subsets typically showed greater estimated richness than memory subsets.

With respect to this clone: Its antigen is unidentified.

Sequencing was performed with immunoSEQ multiplex PCR; in TCRdb, only in-frame clones are kept and a portion is missing. The profile shows a few million clones, around 93% of them singletons. Trimming left V 0 bases short and J 4 bases short, with 13 bases between. Germline CDR1 is LGHNA and CDR2 is YSLEER. The CDR3 totals 15 residues. The naive CD8 fraction comprised CD45RO-negative cells positively selected for CCR7 and excluded terminally differentiated effector memory CD45RA+ cells. The TCR was taken from a man younger than 35 in good health. Some clones in this sample may be carry-over from other donors' samples. Sequencing was done on a sample of naive CD8+ T cells from PBMCs. V usage is TRBV4-3 and J usage is TRBJ2-7, with unresolved D. The CDR3 is CASSQDKLEAYEQYF. The CDR3 DNA reads as TGCGCCAGCAGCCAAGATAAGCTAGAAGCGTACGAGCAGTACTTC.